This T cell receptor (beta chain) was captured in a study of shared clonotypes between healthy human individuals. Naive CD8 isolation took CD45RO-negative cells positively selected for CCR7 and excluded terminally differentiated effector memory CD45RA+ cells. This CDR3 has 11 residues. The germline gives CDR1 SGHKS, CDR2 YYEKEE (reference sequence). The J segment lost 16 bases and the V segment lost 3 bases, leaving 4 bases of the junction unmatched. Sequencing used immunoSEQ multiplex PCR; TCRdb keeps in-frame clones, though not all of them. The sample includes more than 600,000 clones, 92% of them seen just once.

Sequenced input: naive CD8+ T cells sorted from blood. V gene TRBV5-5 combines with J gene TRBJ1-4, with 9 bases fitting TRBD1. The TCR comes from a man aged 25-45 years in good health. The CDR3 here is CASSSGTGRFF. The CDR3 bases are TGTGCCAGCAGCTCCGGGACAGGGAGGTTTTTT. Variable domain in full (rest from reference TRBV5-5 and TRBJ1-4): DAGVTQSPTHLIKTRGQQVTLRCSPISGHKSVSWYQQVLGQGPQFIFQYYEKEERGRGNFPDRFSARQFPNYSSELNVNALLLGDSALYLCASSSGTGRFFGSGTQLSVL.